The rows below give T cell receptor beta chains drawn from one sample of a study. MiXCR, run by TCRdb on the RT-PCR reads, gives a single entry per CDR3 protein. The table has hundreds of thousands of distinct CDR3 sequences, 11% to 15% seen once. The sample taken for sequencing was memory CD4+ T cells from blood. The receptors were gathered from a female donor in good health, serving as a healthy control. Both conserved end residues are part of each CDR3. A D gene is named only where the DNA matches it firmly. Clone size is shown for a subset of rows, as once, few, many or a class of expanded clone.

TRBJ2-5	-	-	TRBV3-1	CASSQDGNSGGTQYF	TGTGCCAGCAGCCAAGATGGCAATAGCGGTGGGACCCAGTACTTC
TRBJ1-3	TRBD1	-	TRBV3-1	CASSQDSPGQVSGNTIYF	TGTGCCAGCAGCCAAGATAGTCCGGGACAGGTCTCTGGAAACACCATATATTTT
TRBJ2-1	-	-	TRBV2	CASSEGASYNEQFF	TGTGCCAGCAGTGAAGGGGCCTCCTACAATGAGCAGTTCTTC
TRBJ2-7	-	few	TRBV27	CASSPTSGSRYEQYF	TGTGCCAGCAGCCCTACCTCGGGATCCCGCTACGAGCAGTACTTC
TRBJ1-1	-	-	TRBV5-1	CASSLFRTPNTEAFF	TGCGCCAGCAGCTTGTTCCGGACTCCGAACACTGAAGCTTTCTTT
TRBJ1-5	-	-	TRBV7-2	CASSFNGQPQHF	TGTGCCAGCAGCTTTAACGGTCAGCCCCAGCATTTT
TRBJ2-1	-	few	TRBV11-3	CASSEDHSYNEQFF	TGTGCCAGCAGCGAGGACCACTCCTACAATGAGCAGTTCTTC
TRBJ2-1	-	few	TRBV6-4	CASSLDLGTYNEQFF	TGTGCCAGCAGCCTCGATTTAGGGACGTACAATGAGCAGTTCTTC
TRBJ2-1	-	-	TRBV7-9	CASSLQRAGTGEQFF	TGTGCCAGCAGCTTACAGCGGGCCGGGACGGGTGAGCAGTTCTTC
TRBJ2-7	-	-	TRBV6-5	CASSPLTGSYEQYF	TGTGCCAGCAGCCCACTCACGGGGTCCTACGAGCAGTACTTC
TRBJ2-1	TRBD2	few	TRBV7-9	CASSRMSGSSNEQFF	TGTGCCAGCAGCCGTATGAGCGGGAGCTCCAATGAGCAGTTCTTC
TRBJ1-2	-	many	TRBV29-1	CSVEGHPADWDGYTF	TGCAGCGTTGAAGGACACCCCGCCGACTGGGATGGCTACACCTTC
TRBJ2-7	-	few	TRBV9	CASSPQWGEQYF	TGTGCCAGCAGCCCCCAATGGGGCGAGCAGTACTTC
TRBJ2-1	TRBD1	few	TRBV3-1	CASSQPGQTYNEQFF	TGTGCCAGCAGCCAACCGGGACAGACCTACAATGAGCAGTTCTTC
TRBJ1-4	TRBD1	-	TRBV9	CASSARTGKNEKLFF	TGTGCCAGCAGCGCCCGGACAGGGAAGAATGAAAAACTGTTTTTT
TRBJ2-1	-	few	TRBV20-1	CSARGPGQGRGEQFF	TGCAGTGCTAGAGGCCCGGGCCAGGGGAGGGGTGAGCAGTTCTTC
TRBJ1-1	-	few	TRBV28	CASSKSGVYTEAFF	TGTGCCAGTTCCAAATCGGGGGTTTACACTGAAGCTTTCTTT
TRBJ1-2	-	few	TRBV28	CASSLEGVTYGYTF	TGTGCCAGCAGTTTAGAGGGCGTCACCTATGGCTACACCTTC
TRBJ2-2	-	few	TRBV4-2	CASTLGENTGELFF	TGTGCCAGCACCCTGGGTGAGAACACCGGGGAGCTGTTTTTT
TRBJ2-7	-	once	TRBV18	CASSPRQGGVDEQYF	TGTGCCAGCTCACCTAGGCAGGGAGGAGTCGACGAGCAGTACTTC
TRBJ2-1	-	-	TRBV10-3	CAISESNEQFF	TGTGCCATCAGTGAGTCGAATGAGCAGTTCTTC
TRBJ1-1	-	many	TRBV11-2	CASSLGANTEAFF	TGTGCCAGCAGCTTGGGGGCGAACACTGAAGCTTTCTTT
TRBJ2-3	-	few	TRBV7-2	CASSLSRSSTDTQYF	TGTGCCAGCAGCTTAAGCAGGTCCTCCACAGATACGCAGTATTTT
TRBJ2-1	TRBD2	many	TRBV7-9	CASTPGRTSGSVGEQFF	TGTGCCAGCACCCCCGGACGGACTAGCGGGAGTGTGGGTGAGCAGTTCTTC
TRBJ2-1	-	-	TRBV3-1	CASSLRTNGSIYEQFF	TGTGCCAGCAGCCTCCGTACAAACGGGAGTATCTATGAGCAGTTCTTC
TRBJ1-2	TRBD1	-	TRBV12-3/TRBV12-4	CASSYRRQGYGYTF	TGTGCCAGCAGCTACCGCAGACAGGGCTATGGCTACACCTTC
TRBJ2-1	TRBD2	-	TRBV5-1	CASSLGTGWLAGGHNEQFF	TGCGCCAGCAGCTTGGGGACAGGGTGGCTAGCGGGAGGCCACAATGAGCAGTTCTTC
TRBJ1-5	TRBD1	-	TRBV28	CASSFFRGPYSNQPQHF	TGTGCCAGCAGTTTTTTCAGGGGGCCTTATAGCAATCAGCCCCAGCATTTT
TRBJ2-3	TRBD2	many	TRBV20-1	CSAIKPSGETDTQYF	TGCAGTGCTATCAAGCCTAGCGGGGAAACAGATACGCAGTATTTT
TRBJ1-2	-	once	TRBV7-2	CASSEGTSGGYTF	TGTGCCAGCAGCGAAGGGACTTCGGGTGGCTACACCTTC
TRBJ2-5	-	few	TRBV7-2	CASSLIKWETQYF	TGTGCCAGCAGCTTAATCAAGTGGGAGACCCAGTACTTC
TRBJ2-1	-	-	TRBV14	CASSQDDAYGGLNEQFF	TGTGCCAGCAGCCAAGATGACGCCTACGGGGGCCTCAATGAGCAGTTCTTC
TRBJ2-1	-	-	TRBV5-1	CASSPQPGTEGFEQFF	TGCGCCAGCAGCCCCCAACCGGGAACGGAGGGGTTTGAGCAGTTCTTC
TRBJ2-7	-	-	TRBV18	CASSREARGGIYEQYF	TGTGCCAGCTCACGGGAGGCAAGAGGGGGCATATACGAGCAGTACTTC
TRBJ1-1	-	-	TRBV9	CASSPQEVRGSKAFF	TGTGCCAGCAGCCCCCAGGAGGTTAGGGGATCGAAAGCTTTCTTT
TRBJ2-5	TRBD2	-	TRBV6-6	CASSYLGLAGGRETQYF	TGTGCCAGCAGTTACCTAGGACTAGCGGGAGGGCGCGAGACCCAGTACTTC
TRBJ2-3	-	few	TRBV28	CASYLQPTDTQYF	TGTGCCAGCTACCTACAGCCCACAGATACGCAGTATTTT
TRBJ2-7	-	-	TRBV10-3	CAISDRDHKAEQYF	TGTGCCATCAGTGACAGGGATCACAAGGCCGAGCAGTACTTC
TRBJ1-2	-	many	TRBV20-1	CSAREDRNYGYTF	TGCAGTGCTAGAGAGGACAGAAACTATGGCTACACCTTC
TRBJ1-5	-	many	TRBV4-2	CASSQDYQANQPQHF	TGTGCCAGCAGCCAAGATTACCAGGCGAATCAGCCCCAGCATTTT
TRBJ1-2	-	few	TRBV5-1	CATGEQPNGGYTF	TGCGCCACCGGGGAACAGCCAAACGGTGGCTACACCTTC
TRBJ1-5	TRBD1	many	TRBV20-1	CSASPDRAGHQPQHF	TGCAGTGCTAGCCCCGACAGGGCGGGTCATCAGCCCCAGCATTTT
TRBJ2-2	-	-	TRBV2	CAIEKEGELFF	TGTGCCATCGAGAAGGAGGGGGAGCTGTTTTTT
TRBJ2-3	-	-	TRBV20-1	CSARDPLGSTDTQYF	TGCAGTGCTAGAGATCCTCTAGGAAGCACAGATACGCAGTATTTT
TRBJ2-1	TRBD2	-	TRBV9	CASSVAALAGGNEQFF	TGTGCCAGCAGCGTAGCGGCACTAGCGGGGGGTAATGAGCAGTTCTTC
TRBJ1-1	TRBD1	once	TRBV28	CASRGTGLPNMNTEAFF	TGTGCCAGCAGAGGGACAGGACTCCCGAACATGAACACTGAAGCTTTCTTT
TRBJ2-4	-	few	TRBV27	CASSSQGAKNIQYF	TGTGCCAGCAGTTCACAGGGAGCCAAAAACATTCAGTACTTC
TRBJ2-2	TRBD1	few	TRBV6-2/TRBV6-3	CASRGQGRYTGELFF	TGTGCCAGCAGGGGACAGGGAAGGTACACCGGGGAGCTGTTTTTT
TRBJ2-5	TRBD1	-	TRBV7-2	CASSLITGQGAWETQYF	TGTGCCAGCAGCTTAATTACGGGACAGGGGGCTTGGGAGACCCAGTACTTC
TRBJ1-6	-	few	TRBV25-1	CASSELSNSPLHF	TGTGCCAGCAGTGAATTATCAAATTCACCCCTCCACTTT
TRBJ2-1	TRBD2	-	TRBV7-9	CASSPRVGAGTRYNEQFF	TGTGCCAGCAGCCCAAGGGTAGGGGCCGGGACTAGGTACAATGAGCAGTTCTTC
TRBJ1-6	-	-	TRBV27	CASSTPYSPLHF	TGTGCCAGCAGTACACCTTATTCACCCCTCCACTTT
TRBJ2-3	TRBD2	-	TRBV6-6	CASLTSGSFYTQYF	TGTGCCAGCCTGACTAGCGGGAGTTTTTATACGCAGTATTTT
TRBJ2-3	-	few	TRBV2	CASSELLAGTQYF	TGTGCCAGCAGTGAATTGCTCGCTGGTACGCAGTATTTT
TRBJ1-4	-	-	TRBV12-3/TRBV12-4	CASRGREPNEKLFF	TGTGCCAGCAGAGGCCGCGAACCAAATGAAAAACTGTTTTTT
TRBJ1-1	-	few	TRBV27	CASSLWGAHTEAFF	TGTGCCAGCAGTTTATGGGGGGCTCACACTGAAGCTTTCTTT
TRBJ1-1	TRBD1	many	TRBV6-5	CASSRTGTEAFF	TGTGCCAGCAGCAGGACAGGCACTGAAGCTTTCTTT
TRBJ2-5	-	-	TRBV20-1	CSARSPETQYF	TGCAGTGCTAGGAGTCCAGAGACCCAGTACTTC
TRBJ1-1	TRBD1	many	TRBV6-2/TRBV6-3	CASSPNGPGTVGTEAFF	TGTGCCAGCAGCCCTAACGGCCCCGGGACAGTGGGCACTGAAGCTTTCTTT